The clone carrying this T cell receptor (beta chain) was counted only a few times. The CDR3 spans 12 residues. CDR1 and CDR2 from the germline V gene are SGHDT and YYEEEE. In the PCR, 60 Vbeta and 13 Jbeta primers were used. TCRdb keeps only in-frame clones here, not all; method: immunoSEQ multiplex PCR. Here the sample spans 130,000 to 150,000 clones, over 60% being singletons. This record belongs to a study of cytomegalovirus exposure and HLA in healthy donors. Sequences were obtained from PBMCs. The TCR sequence derives from a woman in her 30s in good health and CMV-seropositive. The genes are TRBV5-6 and TRBJ1-4; D ambiguous. CDR3 coding DNA: TGTGGCTCGGGCCTTCGGGGTGAAAAACTGTTTTTT. Protein product: CGSGLRGEKLFF.